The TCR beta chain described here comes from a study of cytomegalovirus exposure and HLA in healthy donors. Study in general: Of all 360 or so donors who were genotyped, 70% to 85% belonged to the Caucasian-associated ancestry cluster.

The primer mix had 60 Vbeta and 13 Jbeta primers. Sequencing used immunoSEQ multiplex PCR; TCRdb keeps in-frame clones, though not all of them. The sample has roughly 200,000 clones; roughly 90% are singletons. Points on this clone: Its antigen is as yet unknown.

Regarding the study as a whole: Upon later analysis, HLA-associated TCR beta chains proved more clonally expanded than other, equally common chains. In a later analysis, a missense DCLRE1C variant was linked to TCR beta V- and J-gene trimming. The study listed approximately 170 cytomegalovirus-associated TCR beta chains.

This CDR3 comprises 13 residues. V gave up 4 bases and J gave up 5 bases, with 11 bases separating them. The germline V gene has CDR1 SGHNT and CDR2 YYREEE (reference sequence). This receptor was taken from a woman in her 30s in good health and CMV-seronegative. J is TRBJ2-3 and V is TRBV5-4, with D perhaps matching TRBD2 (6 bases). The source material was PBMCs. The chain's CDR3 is CASSPGVLDTQYF. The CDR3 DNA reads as TGTGCCAGCAGCCCGGGGGTCCTAGATACGCAGTATTTT.